This section outlines one T cell receptor beta chain sequence together with its context. The entry originates in a study of control samples from healthy donors and cancer patients. The CDR3 spans 16 residues. Germline V CDR1 and CDR2: GTSNPN, SVGIG (reference sequence). V shed 1 base and J shed 1 base, with 17 bases lying between them. Produced via immunoSEQ multiplex PCR; TCRdb's table is partial and in-frame only. The profile shows 150,000 to 200,000 clones, 80% to 90% of them singletons. The chain uses TRBV30 and TRBJ2-7; D is possibly TRBD2 (7 bases). This clonotype was obtained from a man younger than 30 in good health. What was sequenced was blood. CDR3 in amino acids: CAWSGGRRGGSYEQYF. DNA of the CDR3: TGTGCCTGGAGTGGGGGCAGGAGGGGGGGATCCTACGAGCAGTACTTC.